The 4 T cell receptor beta chains below were found in one sample sequenced in a study of CD8+ T cells in alopecia areata. For five patients taking part in the biomarker study, CD4+ cells were further sorted into CD25+CD127- cells. TCR sequencing used cDNA made by reverse transcription of extracted RNA. Sequenced by immunoSEQ multiplex PCR; TCRdb stores in-frame clones only, minus some. The sample has approximately 13,000 clones, 45% to 60% seen once. The sample was CD4+ Tregs sorted from blood. The receptors stem from a human donor with alopecia areata.

V gene TRBV7-2 combines with J gene TRBJ2-7; D gene uncertain. There are 14 residues in the CDR3. Germline V gene sequence: CDR1 SGHTA, CDR2 FQGNSA. V lost 1 base to trimming and J lost 0 bases, with 7 bases between them. The DNA of the CDR3 is TGTGCCAGCAGCTTAGACCGCAACTCCTACGAGCAGTACTTC. It encodes CASSLDRNSYEQYF.

This chain connects TRBV6-5 to TRBJ2-7; tentative D call: TRBD2 (5 bases). In germline, CDR1 is MNHEY, CDR2 SVGAGI. V was clipped by 6 bases and J by 10 bases, with 13 bases between them. The CDR3 has 11 amino acids. In DNA form, the CDR3 reads TGTGCCAGCAGCTTCGGACTTGCCCAGTACTTC. As protein: CASSFGLAQYF.

This chain connects TRBV6-1 to TRBJ2-3; no reliable D call. This CDR3 is 15 amino acids long. V lost 6 bases, J lost 3 bases, and 16 bases lay in between. CDR1 and CDR2 from the germline V gene are MNHNS and SASEGT. This CDR3 reads CASRSLGRVTDTQYF. CDR3 nucleotides: TGTGCCAGCAGGTCCCTCGGGCGAGTAACAGATACGCAGTATTTT.

The chain couples TRBV2 to TRBJ2-7, with no clear D. V was shortened by 6 bases and J by 3 bases, with 3 bases between the two germline ends. The CDR3 is 10 residues long. Germline V gives CDR1 SNHLY, CDR2 FYNNEI. CDR3 sequence reads: CASSGYEQYF. CDR3 coding DNA: TGTGCCAGCAGCGGCTACGAGCAGTACTTC.